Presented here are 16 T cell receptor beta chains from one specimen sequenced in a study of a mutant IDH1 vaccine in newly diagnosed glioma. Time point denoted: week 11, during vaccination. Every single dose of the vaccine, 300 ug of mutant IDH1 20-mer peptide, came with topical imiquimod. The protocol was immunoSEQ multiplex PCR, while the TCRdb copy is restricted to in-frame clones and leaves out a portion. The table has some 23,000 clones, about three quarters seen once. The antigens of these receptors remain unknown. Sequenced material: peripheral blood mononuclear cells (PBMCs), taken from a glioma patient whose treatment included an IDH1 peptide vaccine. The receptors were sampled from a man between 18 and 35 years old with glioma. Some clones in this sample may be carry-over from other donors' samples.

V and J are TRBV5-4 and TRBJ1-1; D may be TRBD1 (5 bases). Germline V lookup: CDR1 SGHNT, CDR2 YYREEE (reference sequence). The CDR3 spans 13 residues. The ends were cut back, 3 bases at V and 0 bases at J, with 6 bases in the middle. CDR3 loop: CASSWGLNTEAFF. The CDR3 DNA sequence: TGTGCCAGCAGCTGGGGGTTGAACACTGAAGCTTTCTTT.

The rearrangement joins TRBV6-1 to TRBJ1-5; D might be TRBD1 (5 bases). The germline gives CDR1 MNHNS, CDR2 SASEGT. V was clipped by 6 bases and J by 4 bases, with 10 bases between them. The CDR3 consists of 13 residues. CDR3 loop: CASRDNFNQPQHF. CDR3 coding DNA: TGTGCCAGCAGGGACAACTTTAATCAGCCCCAGCATTTT.

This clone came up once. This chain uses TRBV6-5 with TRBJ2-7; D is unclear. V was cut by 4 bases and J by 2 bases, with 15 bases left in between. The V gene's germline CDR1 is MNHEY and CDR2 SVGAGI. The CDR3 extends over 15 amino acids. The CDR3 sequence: CASSSPGETAYEQYF. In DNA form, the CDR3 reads TGTGCCAGCAGTTCACCGGGTGAGACCGCCTACGAGCAGTACTTC.

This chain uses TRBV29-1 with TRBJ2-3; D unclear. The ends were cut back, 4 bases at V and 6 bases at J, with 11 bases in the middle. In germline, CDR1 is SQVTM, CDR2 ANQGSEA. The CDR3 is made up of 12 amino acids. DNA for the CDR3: TGCAGCGTTGTTGTCCCTCCCGATACGCAGTATTTT. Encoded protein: CSVVVPPDTQYF.

CDR3 DNA: TGCGCCAGCAGTGAGTCATGGGGCTATGGCTACACCTTC. This gives the protein CASSESWGYGYTF. The chain combines TRBV10-2 with TRBJ1-2; D remains unclear. V lost 0 bases, J lost 4 bases, and 6 bases lay in between. Germline loops: CDR1 WSHSY, CDR2 SAAADI. The CDR3 extends over 13 amino acids.

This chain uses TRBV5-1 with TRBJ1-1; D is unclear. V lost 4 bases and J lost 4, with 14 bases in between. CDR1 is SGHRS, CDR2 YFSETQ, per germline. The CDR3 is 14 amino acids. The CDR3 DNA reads TGCGCCAGCAGCCGTTCACCGACCCTCACTGAAGCTTTCTTT. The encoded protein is CASSRSPTLTEAFF. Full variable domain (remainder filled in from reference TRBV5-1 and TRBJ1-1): KAGVTQTPRYLIKTRGQQVTLSCSPISGHRSVSWYQQTPGQGLQFLFEYFSETQRNKGNFPGRFSGRQFSNSRSEMNVSTLELGDSALYLCASSRSPTLTEAFFGQGTRLTVV.

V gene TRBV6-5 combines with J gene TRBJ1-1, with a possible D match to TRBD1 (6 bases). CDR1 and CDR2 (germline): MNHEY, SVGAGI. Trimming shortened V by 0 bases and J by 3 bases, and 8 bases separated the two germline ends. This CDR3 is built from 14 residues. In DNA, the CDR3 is TGTGCCAGCAGTTACTCGAGGGGGGACACTGAAGCTTTCTTT. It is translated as CASSYSRGDTEAFF.

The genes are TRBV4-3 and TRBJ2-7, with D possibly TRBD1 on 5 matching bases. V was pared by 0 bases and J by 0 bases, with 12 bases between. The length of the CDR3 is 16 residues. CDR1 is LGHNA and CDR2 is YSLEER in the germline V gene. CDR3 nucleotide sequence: TGCGCCAGCAGCCAAGAGTGGGGCTATCACTCCTACGAGCAGTACTTC. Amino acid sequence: CASSQEWGYHSYEQYF.

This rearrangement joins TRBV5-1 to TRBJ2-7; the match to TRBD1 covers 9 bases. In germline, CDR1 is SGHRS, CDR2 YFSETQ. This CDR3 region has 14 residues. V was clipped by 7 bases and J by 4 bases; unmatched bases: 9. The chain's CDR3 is CASGTGKAKYEQYF. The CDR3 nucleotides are TGCGCCAGCGGGACAGGGAAGGCTAAGTACGAGCAGTACTTC.

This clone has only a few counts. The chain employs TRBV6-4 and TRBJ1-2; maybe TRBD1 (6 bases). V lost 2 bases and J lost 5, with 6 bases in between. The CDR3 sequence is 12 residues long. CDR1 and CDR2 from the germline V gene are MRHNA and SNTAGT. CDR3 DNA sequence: TGTGCCAGCAGTGACCAGGGGTATGGCTACACCTTC. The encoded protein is CASSDQGYGYTF.

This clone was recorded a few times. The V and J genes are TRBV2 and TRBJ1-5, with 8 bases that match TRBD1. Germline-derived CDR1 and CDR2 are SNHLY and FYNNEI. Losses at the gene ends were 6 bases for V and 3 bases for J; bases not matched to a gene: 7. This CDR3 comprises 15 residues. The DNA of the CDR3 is TGTGCCAGCAGCCCTCCGGGACAGGTCAATCAGCCCCAGCATTTT. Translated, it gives CASSPPGQVNQPQHF.

The CDR3 DNA reads as TGCGCCAGCAGCCAGTGGGACAGGGAGGATGAGCAGTTCTTC. Translating gives CASSQWDREDEQFF. This chain uses TRBV4-1 with TRBJ2-1; 9 bases match TRBD1. Germline CDR1 reads MGHRA; CDR2 reads YSYEKL. Trimming at V came to 3 bases and at J to 8 bases, leaving 5 bases not matched to a gene. This CDR3 is built from 14 residues.

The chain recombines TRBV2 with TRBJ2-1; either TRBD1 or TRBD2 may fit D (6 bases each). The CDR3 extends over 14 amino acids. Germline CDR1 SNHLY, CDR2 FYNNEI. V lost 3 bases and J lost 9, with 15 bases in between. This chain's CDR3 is CASSEVGARGEQFF. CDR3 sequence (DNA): TGTGCCAGCAGTGAGGTGGGGGCGCGGGGTGAGCAGTTCTTC.

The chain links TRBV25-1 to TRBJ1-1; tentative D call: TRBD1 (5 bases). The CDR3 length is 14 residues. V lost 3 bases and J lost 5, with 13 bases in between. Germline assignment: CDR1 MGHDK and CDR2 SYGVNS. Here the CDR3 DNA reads TGTGCCAGCAGTGATCGGGGGGGGAGGACTGAAGCTTTCTTT. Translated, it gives CASSDRGGRTEAFF.

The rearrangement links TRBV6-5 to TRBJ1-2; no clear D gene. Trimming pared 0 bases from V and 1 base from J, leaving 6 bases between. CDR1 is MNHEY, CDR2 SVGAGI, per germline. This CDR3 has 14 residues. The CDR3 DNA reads TGTGCCAGCAGTTACTCGAGAGGTAACTATGGCTACACCTTC. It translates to CASSYSRGNYGYTF.

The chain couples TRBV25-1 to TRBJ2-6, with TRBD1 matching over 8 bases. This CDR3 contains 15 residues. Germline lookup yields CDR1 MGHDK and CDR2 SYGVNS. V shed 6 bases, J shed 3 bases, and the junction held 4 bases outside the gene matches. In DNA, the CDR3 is TGTGCCAGCAGCCAGACAGGGGATGGGGCCAACGTCCTGACTTTC. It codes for CASSQTGDGANVLTF. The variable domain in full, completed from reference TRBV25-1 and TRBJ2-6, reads EADIYQTPRYLVIGTGKKITLECSQTMGHDKMYWYQQDPGMELHLIHYSYGVNSTEKGDLSSESTVSRIRTEHFPLTLESARPSHTSQYLCASSQTGDGANVLTFGAGSRLTVL.